The rows below give T cell receptor beta chains drawn from one sample of a study of blood T cells in healthy people across ages. Each CDR3 protein gets one entry after TCRdb re-called the 5' RACE reads with MiXCR. Of fewer than 800,000 distinct CDR3 sequences in the sample, about 52% were seen once. Sequenced input: blood. These receptors originate from a woman between 55 and 75 years old in good health. CDR3s include the opening cysteine and the closing phenylalanine or tryptophan. A D gene is named only where the DNA matches it firmly. Not every row has a clone size; where given, it reads once, few, many or a size class.

V	J	size	D	CDR3	DNA
TRBV7-2	TRBJ2-1	once	.	CASSRTPDNSYNEQFF	TGTGCCAGCAGCCGAACCCCGGACAACTCCTACAATGAGCAGTTCTTC
TRBV7-2	TRBJ2-1	.	.	CASSPRSGAYSYNEQFF	TGTGCCAGCAGTCCCCGATCCGGGGCCTACTCCTACAATGAGCAGTTCTTC
TRBV27	TRBJ1-6	.	.	CASSWGGSPLHF	TGTGCCAGTTCCTGGGGGGGATCACCCCTCCACTTT
TRBV5-1	TRBJ2-1	.	TRBD2	CASSLASGFYNEQFF	TGCGCCAGCAGCTTGGCTAGCGGATTCTACAATGAGCAGTTCTTC
TRBV20-1	TRBJ2-7	once	TRBD2	CSASVGLAGTYEQYF	TGCAGTGCGAGCGTGGGACTAGCGGGGACCTACGAGCAGTACTTC
TRBV5-1	TRBJ2-2	.	.	CASSLDGPNAGELFF	TGCGCCAGCAGCTTGGACGGTCCGAACGCCGGGGAGCTGTTTTTT
TRBV28	TRBJ2-5	few	TRBD2	CASSSTSVGVETQYF	TGTGCCAGCAGTTCCACTAGCGTGGGGGTGGAGACCCAGTACTTC
TRBV10-3	TRBJ1-2	.	.	CAIATSPGANYGYTF	TGTGCCATCGCCACATCGCCAGGTGCTAACTATGGCTACACCTTC
TRBV25-1	TRBJ1-5	few	.	CASSDSNQPQHF	TGTGCCAGCAGTGATAGCAATCAGCCCCAGCATTTT
TRBV28	TRBJ1-2	few	TRBD1	CASRPGTGGNYGYTF	TGTGCCAGCAGACCCGGGACAGGGGGAAACTATGGCTACACCTTC
TRBV28	TRBJ2-4	.	.	CASREVAKNIQYF	TGTGCCAGCAGGGAGGTCGCCAAAAACATTCAGTACTTC
TRBV20-1	TRBJ1-2	few	.	CSARELGGNYGYTF	TGCAGTGCTAGGGAATTGGGGGGGAACTATGGCTACACCTTC
TRBV5-1	TRBJ2-5	few	TRBD2	CASSGLAGGGQETQYF	TGCGCCAGCAGCGGACTAGCGGGAGGTGGCCAAGAGACCCAGTACTTC
TRBV6-6	TRBJ2-1	.	TRBD1	CASKFDRVEQFF	TGTGCCAGCAAATTTGACAGGGTAGAGCAGTTCTTC
TRBV6-2/TRBV6-3	TRBJ1-2	.	.	CASSYSGSVGNYGYTF	TGTGCCAGCAGTTACTCGGGAAGTGTGGGTAACTATGGCTACACCTTC
TRBV6-6	TRBJ2-3	.	.	CASSLQGSTDTRYF	TGTGCCAGCAGTCTACAGGGAAGCACAGATACGCGGTATTTT
TRBV12-3/TRBV12-4	TRBJ2-5	.	TRBD2	CASRPVLEPGTSGKWETQYF	TGTGCCAGCAGACCGGTCTTAGAGCCCGGGACTAGCGGGAAGTGGGAGACCCAGTACTTC
TRBV3-1	TRBJ2-1	.	TRBD1	CASSPTTGVYEQFF	TGTGCCAGCAGCCCCACGACAGGGGTCTATGAGCAGTTCTTC
TRBV12-3/TRBV12-4	TRBJ2-1	.	TRBD2	CASSEREARHEQFF	TGTGCCAGCAGCGAACGGGAGGCGCGCCATGAGCAGTTCTTC
TRBV2	TRBJ2-7	.	TRBD2	CASSAVAGGDEQYF	TGTGCCAGCAGTGCGGTAGCGGGAGGCGACGAGCAGTACTTC
TRBV5-1	TRBJ1-2	.	.	CASSVAANYGYTF	TGCGCCAGCAGCGTGGCGGCTAACTATGGCTACACCTTC
TRBV11-2	TRBJ2-7	once	.	CASSLGYSSGYF	TGTGCCAGCAGCTTAGGTTATTCGAGTGGGTACTTC
TRBV7-9	TRBJ2-7	few	TRBD1	CASSFRTAGTGVGDEQYF	TGTGCCAGCAGCTTTCGGACTGCGGGGACAGGGGTCGGGGACGAGCAGTACTTC
TRBV10-3	TRBJ2-7	few	TRBD1	CAISRDRHDEQYF	TGTGCCATCAGCCGGGACAGGCACGACGAGCAGTACTTC
TRBV29-1	TRBJ2-1	once	TRBD2	CSAQGGLPDNEQFF	TGCAGCGCCCAGGGAGGGTTGCCCGACAATGAGCAGTTCTTC
TRBV29-1	TRBJ2-1	.	.	CSVGIWDENNEQFF	TGCAGCGTAGGGATCTGGGACGAAAACAATGAGCAGTTCTTC
TRBV10-3	TRBJ2-1	.	TRBD1	CAISEDNRGRGEQFF	TGTGCCATCAGTGAGGATAACAGGGGGCGGGGTGAGCAGTTCTTC
TRBV14	TRBJ2-1	.	TRBD2	CASSQPSGIQNEQFF	TGTGCCAGCAGCCAACCTAGCGGGATACAAAATGAGCAGTTCTTC
TRBV6-5	TRBJ1-6	.	.	CASSYEGSDNSPLHF	TGTGCCAGCAGCTACGAGGGGTCGGATAATTCACCCCTCCACTTT
TRBV20-1	TRBJ2-1	.	.	CSAVDRMVGVEQFF	TGCAGTGCCGTTGACAGGATGGTAGGGGTTGAGCAGTTCTTC
TRBV28	TRBJ2-2	.	.	CASRSRGRSTGELFF	TGTGCCAGCAGAAGCCGTGGACGGAGTACCGGGGAGCTGTTTTTT
TRBV28	TRBJ2-3	.	TRBD1	CASGDRGLFSTDTQYF	TGTGCCAGCGGGGACAGGGGCCTATTTAGCACAGATACGCAGTATTTT
TRBV5-1	TRBJ2-5	.	TRBD1	CASSPVPGQSQETQYF	TGCGCCAGCAGCCCTGTTCCGGGACAGAGTCAAGAGACCCAGTACTTC
TRBV5-1	TRBJ1-5	many	.	CASSLDRDQPQHF	TGCGCCAGCAGTCTGGACCGGGATCAGCCCCAGCATTTT
TRBV20-1	TRBJ1-4	once	.	CSAIDPATNEKLFF	TGCAGTGCAATTGACCCTGCAACTAATGAAAAACTGTTTTTT
TRBV5-1	TRBJ1-2	.	TRBD1	CASSLMGQNYGYTF	TGCGCCAGCAGCCTGATGGGACAGAACTATGGCTACACCTTC
TRBV7-9	TRBJ2-1	few	TRBD1	CASSSTGASSYNEQFF	TGTGCCAGCAGCTCAACAGGGGCCAGCTCCTACAATGAGCAGTTCTTC
TRBV7-2	TRBJ1-4	.	TRBD1	CASSLTGSTNEKLFF	TGTGCCAGCAGCTTGACAGGGAGCACTAATGAAAAACTGTTTTTT
TRBV7-6	TRBJ2-5	.	TRBD2	CASSLGYSGSLETQYF	TGTGCCAGCAGCTTAGGGTATAGCGGGAGCCTCGAGACCCAGTACTTC
TRBV29-1	TRBJ1-4	.	TRBD1	CGVMTGEEKLFF	TGCGGCGTTATGACAGGGGAGGAAAAACTGTTTTTT